The subject of this entry is one T cell receptor (beta chain). With molecular barcodes, quantitative 5'-RACE was used to make the TCR beta libraries. TCRdb called the 5' RACE reads again in MiXCR, with one record for every CDR3 protein. The table has under 300,000 distinct CDR3 sequences, roughly 10% seen once; the top ten hold 6% to 8%. This sample was included in a study of CD8 T cells in ankylosing spondylitis. CDR1 SNHLY and CDR2 FYNNEI come from the germline V gene. The CDR3 sequence is 14 residues long. J gave up 9 bases and V 6 bases, and 8 bases lay outside the gene matches. Sequencing was performed on blood, either unsorted or a sorted T cell fraction (not recorded which). The clonotype comes from a male donor with ankylosing spondylitis or in good health (not recorded which). The chain carries TRBV2 and TRBJ2-1; 10 nucleotides line up with TRBD2. The DNA of the CDR3 is TGTGCCAGCAGGCTAGCGGGAGAGTCGAGTGAGCAGTTCTTC. This gives the protein CASRLAGESSEQFF.